The rows below give T cell receptor beta chains drawn from one sample of a study of tumor and adjacent non-tumor tissue in lung cancer. One entry per CDR3 protein results from TCRdb running MiXCR on the multiplex PCR reads. The sample has roughly 75,000 distinct CDR3 sequences; around two thirds are singletons. The specimen sequenced was distant non-tumor lung tissue. The receptors stem from a woman aged 50 to 60 with non-small cell lung cancer. Each CDR3 is given with its conserved first and last residue. Each record gives: J gene, V gene, clone size, D gene, CDR3 DNA, CDR3 protein. A D gene is named only where the DNA matches it firmly. The size of a clone is reported for some rows only, either as once, few or many, or as a class for expanded clones.

j_gene: TRBJ1-1
v_gene: TRBV29-1
abundance: -
d_gene: -
CDR3nt: TGCAGATCGACGACCGGAAACAATGAAGCTTTCTTT
CDR3aa: CRSTTGNNEAFF

j_gene: TRBJ2-3
v_gene: TRBV11-2
abundance: once
d_gene: -
CDR3nt: TGTGCCAGTAGCTTAAGAAAGGATGGTACGCAGTATTTT
CDR3aa: CASSLRKDGTQYF

j_gene: TRBJ2-1
v_gene: TRBV6-1
abundance: -
d_gene: -
CDR3nt: TGCGCCAGCAGTGAAGAATGGGGGACCTCCTGCAATGAGCAGTTCTTC
CDR3aa: CASSEEWGTSCNEQFF

j_gene: TRBJ2-7
v_gene: TRBV20-1
abundance: many
d_gene: -
CDR3nt: TGCAGTGCTACCCAGGAGGGGTTTGGGTACGAGCAGTACTTC
CDR3aa: CSATQEGFGYEQYF

j_gene: TRBJ1-6
v_gene: TRBV6-1
abundance: -
d_gene: TRBD1
CDR3nt: TGTGACAGTGGGACAGGGTCCGTTTCACCTCTCCACTTT
CDR3aa: CDSGTGSVSPLHF

j_gene: TRBJ1-5
v_gene: TRBV6-2/TRBV6-3
abundance: -
d_gene: -
CDR3nt: TGTGCCGGCAGCCCCACCCAAGGGTGGTACACTCAGTCCCAGCATTTT
CDR3aa: CAGSPTQGWYTQSQHF

j_gene: TRBJ2-1
v_gene: TRBV11-3
abundance: once
d_gene: -
CDR3nt: TGTGCCAGCAGCTTATCCAGGGCGACCTCCTACAATGTGCAGTTCTTC
CDR3aa: CASSLSRATSYNVQFF

j_gene: TRBJ1-5
v_gene: TRBV11-2
abundance: -
d_gene: -
CDR3nt: TGTGCCAGCAGCTCAGCGTGCCGAGCCAATCGGCCCCAGCATTTT
CDR3aa: CASSSACRANRPQHF

j_gene: TRBJ2-1
v_gene: TRBV13
abundance: -
d_gene: TRBD2
CDR3nt: TGTGCCAGCAGCTTTACGACTAGCGGGGACCCGAGCTCCTACAATGAGCAGTTCTTC
CDR3aa: CASSFTTSGDPSSYNEQFF

j_gene: TRBJ2-7
v_gene: TRBV11-3
abundance: -
d_gene: -
CDR3nt: TGTGCCAGCAGCTTAAACAACTACAATGAGCAGTACTTC
CDR3aa: CASSLNNYNEQYF

j_gene: TRBJ2-7
v_gene: TRBV11-2
abundance: -
d_gene: TRBD1
CDR3nt: TGCGCCAGCAGCTCGGGGACAGGCCGGAACTATGAGCAATACTTC
CDR3aa: CASSSGTGRNYEQYF

j_gene: TRBJ1-2
v_gene: TRBV11-1
abundance: few
d_gene: TRBD1
CDR3nt: TGTGCCAACAGCTTAGACACCGGGACAGGCTTGTATGGCTACACATTC
CDR3aa: CANSLDTGTGLYGYTF

j_gene: TRBJ2-7
v_gene: TRBV11-2
abundance: -
d_gene: -
CDR3nt: TGTGCCAGCAGGGACTATCGGAAGGACTCCTACGAGCGGTACTTC
CDR3aa: CASRDYRKDSYERYF

j_gene: TRBJ2-4
v_gene: TRBV4-1
abundance: -
d_gene: -
CDR3nt: TGCGCCAGCAGTCAAGAGATGTGGCAGGAGGGCTCCTTAGCCAAAAACATTCAGTACTTC
CDR3aa: CASSQEMWQEGSLAKNIQYF

j_gene: TRBJ2-7
v_gene: TRBV29-1
abundance: -
d_gene: TRBD2
CDR3nt: TGCAGCGTTGACGGGACTAGCAGGAGCTACGAGCAAGACTTC
CDR3aa: CSVDGTSRSYEQDF

j_gene: TRBJ2-1
v_gene: TRBV20-1
abundance: many
d_gene: TRBD2
CDR3nt: TGCAGTGCCCTGGCCAGCGGGAGTGGCGATGAGCAGTTCTTC
CDR3aa: CSALASGSGDEQFF

j_gene: TRBJ1-2
v_gene: TRBV6-2/TRBV6-3
abundance: -
d_gene: -
CDR3nt: TGTGCCAGCAGCCGCAGGCAGGGGCAGGATGGCTTCACCTTC
CDR3aa: CASSRRQGQDGFTF

j_gene: TRBJ2-4
v_gene: TRBV5-5
abundance: -
d_gene: -
CDR3nt: TGTGCCAGCAGCTTGGCCGAGACTCTAACCAATAACATTCAGTACTTC
CDR3aa: CASSLAETLTNNIQYF

j_gene: TRBJ2-7
v_gene: TRBV28
abundance: many
d_gene: -
CDR3nt: TGTGCCAGCAGTTTTTTGGCTAGACAGGTCGGTCCCGAGCAGTACTTC
CDR3aa: CASSFLARQVGPEQYF

j_gene: TRBJ1-5
v_gene: TRBV29-1
abundance: many
d_gene: TRBD1
CDR3nt: TGCAGCGTAGCTACTACAGGGGTACGGCAGCCCCAGCATTTT
CDR3aa: CSVATTGVRQPQHF

j_gene: TRBJ2-7
v_gene: TRBV11-2
abundance: -
d_gene: -
CDR3nt: TGCGCCAGCAGCTTAGCCGCGGGACGCACGGGGCCCTACCAGCAATACTTC
CDR3aa: CASSLAAGRTGPYQQYF

j_gene: TRBJ2-7
v_gene: TRBV6-2/TRBV6-3
abundance: many
d_gene: TRBD2
CDR3nt: TGTGCCAGCAGTTTTAGCGGGAGGTTCGACGAGCAGTACTTC
CDR3aa: CASSFSGRFDEQYF

j_gene: TRBJ2-1
v_gene: TRBV20-1
abundance: -
d_gene: TRBD2
CDR3nt: TGCAGTGCTAGAGAGCAAGGTCTTCATGCGGGAGTAGCATACAATGAGCAGTTCTTC
CDR3aa: CSAREQGLHAGVAYNEQFF

j_gene: TRBJ2-4
v_gene: TRBV11-1
abundance: -
d_gene: TRBD1
CDR3nt: TGTGCCAGCAGCTTGGGGACAGGGAGTGACATTAAGTACTTC
CDR3aa: CASSLGTGSDIKYF

j_gene: TRBJ2-7
v_gene: TRBV11-2
abundance: -
d_gene: TRBD1
CDR3nt: TGTGCCAGCAGCTCGGGGACAGGCCGGACCTTTGAACAGTACTTC
CDR3aa: CASSSGTGRTFEQYF

j_gene: TRBJ2-1
v_gene: TRBV28
abundance: many
d_gene: -
CDR3nt: TGTGCCAGCAGTCTGGACAGAAACAATGAGCAGTTCTTC
CDR3aa: CASSLDRNNEQFF

j_gene: TRBJ1-1
v_gene: TRBV7-3
abundance: -
d_gene: -
CDR3nt: TGTGCCAGCAGCCGCTCCGTGAACACTGAAGTTTTCTTT
CDR3aa: CASSRSVNTEVFF

j_gene: TRBJ2-3
v_gene: TRBV4-1
abundance: few
d_gene: -
CDR3nt: TGCGCCAGCAGCCAAAGACGAGGTGGGGGAGTTGGAGATACGCAGTATTTT
CDR3aa: CASSQRRGGGVGDTQYF

j_gene: TRBJ1-5
v_gene: TRBV7-9
abundance: -
d_gene: -
CDR3nt: TGTGCCAGCAGCGCAAGACTAGCGGGAGGCCCAGATATGCAGCATTTT
CDR3aa: CASSARLAGGPDMQHF

j_gene: TRBJ2-5
v_gene: TRBV12-3/TRBV12-4
abundance: many
d_gene: -
CDR3nt: TGTGCCAGCAGTAAACAGGGTAAAGAGACCCAGTACTTC
CDR3aa: CASSKQGKETQYF

j_gene: TRBJ2-1
v_gene: TRBV7-9
abundance: -
d_gene: -
CDR3nt: TGTGCCAGCAGCTTAGCGGCGATAGCGGACAATGAGCAGTTCTTC
CDR3aa: CASSLAAIADNEQFF

j_gene: TRBJ2-1
v_gene: TRBV20-1
abundance: many
d_gene: -
CDR3nt: TGCAGTGCTTCACCGCTGACAGGTCTTAGCGGAAATACCTACAATGAGCAGTTCTTC
CDR3aa: CSASPLTGLSGNTYNEQFF

j_gene: TRBJ1-5
v_gene: TRBV6-2/TRBV6-3
abundance: -
d_gene: -
CDR3nt: TGTACCGGCAGCCTCACCCAAGGGGGGTACACTCAGCCCCAGCATTTT
CDR3aa: CTGSLTQGGYTQPQHF

j_gene: TRBJ1-2
v_gene: TRBV11-2
abundance: once
d_gene: -
CDR3nt: TGTGCCAGCAGCTTAGACAGGGGAGGCGACTACACATTC
CDR3aa: CASSLDRGGDYTF

j_gene: TRBJ2-3
v_gene: TRBV20-1
abundance: -
d_gene: TRBD2
CDR3nt: TGCAGTGGTAGCGGGAGTGCGGATACGCAGTATTTT
CDR3aa: CSGSGSADTQYF

j_gene: TRBJ1-1
v_gene: TRBV20-1
abundance: many
d_gene: TRBD1
CDR3nt: TGCAGTGCTAGGGGACAGAGGGACACTGAAGCTTTCTTT
CDR3aa: CSARGQRDTEAFF

j_gene: TRBJ2-7
v_gene: TRBV11-2
abundance: -
d_gene: -
CDR3nt: TGTGCCAGAAGCACCTCAGACAGGAGTCTAAACGAGCAGTACTTC
CDR3aa: CARSTSDRSLNEQYF

j_gene: TRBJ2-3
v_gene: TRBV11-2
abundance: -
d_gene: -
CDR3nt: TGTGCCAGCAGCATGGATATCGGGAGCACAGATACGCAGAATTTT
CDR3aa: CASSMDIGSTDTQNF

j_gene: TRBJ2-1
v_gene: TRBV4-2
abundance: once
d_gene: -
CDR3nt: TGTGCAAGCAGCCAATATTCGGCTAGCAGGAGTTTGTATGAGCAGTTCTTC
CDR3aa: CASSQYSASRSLYEQFF

j_gene: TRBJ2-5
v_gene: TRBV20-1
abundance: -
d_gene: TRBD2
CDR3nt: TGCAGTGCTAGAGATTTCGGGCTAGCGGAAGAGACCCATTACTTC
CDR3aa: CSARDFGLAEETHYF

j_gene: TRBJ1-4
v_gene: TRBV12-3/TRBV12-4
abundance: -
d_gene: -
CDR3nt: TGTGCCAGCAGCCGCGGGGGCCATACCAATGAAAAACTGTTTTTT
CDR3aa: CASSRGGHTNEKLFF

j_gene: TRBJ2-1
v_gene: TRBV20-1
abundance: many
d_gene: -
CDR3nt: TGCAGTGCTAGTGAACCTGCCGACCCCTACAATGAGCAGTTCTTC
CDR3aa: CSASEPADPYNEQFF

j_gene: TRBJ2-5
v_gene: TRBV12-3/TRBV12-4
abundance: many
d_gene: -
CDR3nt: TGTGCCACTACCCGTGAAGCGGCTCAAGAGACCCAGTACTTC
CDR3aa: CATTREAAQETQYF

j_gene: TRBJ1-2
v_gene: TRBV6-2/TRBV6-3
abundance: -
d_gene: -
CDR3nt: TGTGCCACCAGGACTCCAGGGGCAGATAACTATGGCTACACCTTC
CDR3aa: CATRTPGADNYGYTF

j_gene: TRBJ2-2
v_gene: TRBV29-1
abundance: -
d_gene: -
CDR3nt: TGCAGTGGGGCTTGGCAAACCGGGGAGCTGTTTTTT
CDR3aa: CSGAWQTGELFF

j_gene: TRBJ1-5
v_gene: TRBV6-5
abundance: medium-sized
d_gene: -
CDR3nt: TGTGCCAGCAGCTCGCGGGCGGCAGGACAAAATAGCAATCAGCCCCAGCATTTT
CDR3aa: CASSSRAAGQNSNQPQHF

j_gene: TRBJ1-5
v_gene: TRBV14
abundance: once
d_gene: -
CDR3nt: TGTGCCAGCAGCCGAGGAGAATGTCAGCCTCAGCATTTT
CDR3aa: CASSRGECQPQHF

j_gene: TRBJ1-4
v_gene: TRBV28
abundance: -
d_gene: -
CDR3nt: TGTGCCAGCAGTTTATTGGGGGGTAGGACTAATGAAAAACTGTTTTTT
CDR3aa: CASSLLGGRTNEKLFF

j_gene: TRBJ2-7
v_gene: TRBV11-2
abundance: -
d_gene: TRBD2
CDR3nt: TGTGCCAGCAGATTTCGTGCAAGCGGGAGTGATAACGAGCAGTACTTC
CDR3aa: CASRFRASGSDNEQYF

j_gene: TRBJ2-3
v_gene: TRBV10-3
abundance: -
d_gene: TRBD2
CDR3nt: TGTGTCATCAGTGAGTCCGGAGAACGACTAGCGGGAGGAGATACGCAGTATTTT
CDR3aa: CVISESGERLAGGDTQYF

j_gene: TRBJ1-4
v_gene: TRBV12-3/TRBV12-4
abundance: -
d_gene: -
CDR3nt: TGTGCCAGCAGTTTAGGGATAGTGGATAATGAAAAACTGTTTTTT
CDR3aa: CASSLGIVDNEKLFF

j_gene: TRBJ1-2
v_gene: TRBV5-4
abundance: once
d_gene: -
CDR3nt: TGTGCCAGCAGTCTGGGAGTGGGGGGCTATGGCTACACCTTC
CDR3aa: CASSLGVGGYGYTF

j_gene: TRBJ2-4
v_gene: TRBV24-1
abundance: few
d_gene: -
CDR3nt: TGTGCCACCAGTGATCACGACACAAACATTCAGTACTTC
CDR3aa: CATSDHDTNIQYF

j_gene: TRBJ1-3
v_gene: TRBV20-1
abundance: many
d_gene: -
CDR3nt: TGCAGTGCTAGGGGGGTATTCTCTGGAAACACCATATATTTT
CDR3aa: CSARGVFSGNTIYF

j_gene: TRBJ2-1
v_gene: TRBV11-3
abundance: -
d_gene: -
CDR3nt: TGTGCCAGCAGCTTAGCAGGAACCCTCTCCTGCAATGAGCAGTTCTTC
CDR3aa: CASSLAGTLSCNEQFF

j_gene: TRBJ2-1
v_gene: TRBV20-1
abundance: -
d_gene: TRBD1
CDR3nt: TGCAATACCCTACCGAGGACAGGGGGGTACAATGAGCAGTTCTTC
CDR3aa: CNTLPRTGGYNEQFF

j_gene: TRBJ2-7
v_gene: TRBV20-1
abundance: many
d_gene: TRBD2
CDR3nt: TGCAGTGCCCCCCGACTAGCGGAGCCCTACGAGCAGTACTTC
CDR3aa: CSAPRLAEPYEQYF

j_gene: TRBJ2-1
v_gene: TRBV5-1
abundance: -
d_gene: TRBD1
CDR3nt: TGCGCCAGCGGCAATGGACAGGGCACCTACAATGAGCAGTTCTTC
CDR3aa: CASGNGQGTYNEQFF

j_gene: TRBJ1-2
v_gene: TRBV10-3
abundance: -
d_gene: -
CDR3nt: TGTGCCATCACCGAGGGTCAGGGGTATGGCTTCACCTTC
CDR3aa: CAITEGQGYGFTF